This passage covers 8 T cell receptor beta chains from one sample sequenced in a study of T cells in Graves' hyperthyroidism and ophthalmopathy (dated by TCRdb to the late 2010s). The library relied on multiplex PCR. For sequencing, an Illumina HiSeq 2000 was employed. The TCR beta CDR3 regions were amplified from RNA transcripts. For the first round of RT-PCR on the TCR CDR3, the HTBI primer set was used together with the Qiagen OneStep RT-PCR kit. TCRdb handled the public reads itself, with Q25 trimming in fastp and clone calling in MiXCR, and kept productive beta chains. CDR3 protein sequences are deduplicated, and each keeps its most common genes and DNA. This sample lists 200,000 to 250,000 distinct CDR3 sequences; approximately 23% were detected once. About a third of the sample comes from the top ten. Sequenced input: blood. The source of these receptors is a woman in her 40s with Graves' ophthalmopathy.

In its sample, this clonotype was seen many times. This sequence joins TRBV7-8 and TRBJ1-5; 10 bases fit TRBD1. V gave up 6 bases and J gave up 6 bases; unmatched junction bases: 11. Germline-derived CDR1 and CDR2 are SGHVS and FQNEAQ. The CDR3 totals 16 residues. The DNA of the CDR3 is TGTGCCAGCAGAGCGGATAGGACAGGGGGAAGTCAGCCCCAGCATTTT. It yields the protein CASRADRTGGSQPQHF. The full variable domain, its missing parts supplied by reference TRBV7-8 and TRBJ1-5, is GAGVSQSPRYKVAKRGQDVALRCDPISGHVSLFWYQQALGQGPEFLTYFQNEAQLDKSGLPSDRFFAERPEGSVSTLKIQRTQQEDSAVYLCASRADRTGGSQPQHFGDGTRLSIL.

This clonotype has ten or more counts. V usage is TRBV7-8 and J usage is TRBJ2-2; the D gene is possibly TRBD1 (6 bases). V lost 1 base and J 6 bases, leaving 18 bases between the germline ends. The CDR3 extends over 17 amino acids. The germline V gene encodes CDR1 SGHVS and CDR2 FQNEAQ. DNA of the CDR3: TGTGCCAGCAGCTTAGGTCCGGGACACTTATCCCCCGGGGAGCTGTTTTTT. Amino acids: CASSLGPGHLSPGELFF.

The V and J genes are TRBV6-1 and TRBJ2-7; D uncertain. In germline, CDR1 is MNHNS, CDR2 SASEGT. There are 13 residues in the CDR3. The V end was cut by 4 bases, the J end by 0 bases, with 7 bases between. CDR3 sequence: CASSVGFSYEQYF. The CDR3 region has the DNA TGTGCCAGCAGTGTTGGGTTCTCCTACGAGCAGTACTTC.

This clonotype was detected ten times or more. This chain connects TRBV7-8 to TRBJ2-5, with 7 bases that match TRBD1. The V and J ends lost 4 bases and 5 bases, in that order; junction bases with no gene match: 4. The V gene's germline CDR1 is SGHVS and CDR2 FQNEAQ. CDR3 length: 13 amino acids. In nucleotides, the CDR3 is TGTGCCAGCAGCTCCGACAGGGCCGAGACCCAGTACTTC. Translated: CASSSDRAETQYF.

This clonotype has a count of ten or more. This CDR3 is CSARGTGGATEAFF. The CDR3 region has the DNA TGCAGTGCTAGAGGAACGGGGGGCGCTACTGAAGCTTTCTTT. This chain links TRBV20-1 with TRBJ1-1; D possibly corresponds to TRBD1 (6 bases). Germline V CDR1 and CDR2: DFQATT, SNEGSKA (reference sequence). The CDR3 has 14 amino acids. Trimming shortened V by 1 base and J by 5 bases, and 14 bases separated the two germline ends.

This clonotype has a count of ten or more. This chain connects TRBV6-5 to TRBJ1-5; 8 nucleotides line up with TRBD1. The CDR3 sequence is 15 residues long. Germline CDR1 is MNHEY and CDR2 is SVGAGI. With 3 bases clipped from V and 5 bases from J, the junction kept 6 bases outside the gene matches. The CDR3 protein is CASSYTQGADQPQHF. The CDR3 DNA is TGTGCCAGCAGTTATACTCAGGGGGCAGATCAGCCCCAGCATTTT.

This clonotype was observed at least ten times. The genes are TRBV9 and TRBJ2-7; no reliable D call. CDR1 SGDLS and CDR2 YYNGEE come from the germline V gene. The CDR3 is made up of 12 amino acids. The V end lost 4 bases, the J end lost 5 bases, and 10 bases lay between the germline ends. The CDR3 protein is CASSPRGHEQYF. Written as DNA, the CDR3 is TGTGCCAGCAGCCCCCGCGGTCACGAGCAGTACTTC.

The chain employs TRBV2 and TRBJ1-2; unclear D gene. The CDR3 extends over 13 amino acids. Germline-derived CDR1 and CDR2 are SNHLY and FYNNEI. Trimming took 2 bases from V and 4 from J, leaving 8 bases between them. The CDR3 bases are TGTGCCAGCAGTGAAATCCAGCTCTATGGCTACACCTTC. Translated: CASSEIQLYGYTF.